The 24 T cell receptor beta chains below all came from one sample that was sequenced in a study of blood T cell repertoires in COVID-19. The table came from immunoSEQ multiplex PCR; TCRdb's copy has only in-frame clones and leaves some out. The sample carries fewer than 250,000 clones, around 80% recorded once. The sequenced sample consisted of peripheral blood. These receptors were obtained from a human donor in a cohort sampled during active COVID-19.

The chain has TRBV15 and TRBJ1-2; 10 bases are a match to TRBD1. The CDR3 has 14 amino acids. Germline V CDR1 and CDR2: LNHNV, YYDKDF (reference sequence). V shed 5 bases, J shed 4 bases, and the junction held 4 bases outside the gene matches. The chain's CDR3 is CATSPGQGSYGYTF. The CDR3 DNA reads as TGTGCCACCAGCCCGGGACAGGGGTCCTATGGCTACACCTTC.

The DNA for the CDR3 is TGTGCCAGCAGCAGAGGAGCGGGGGATTCCTACAATGAGCAGTTCTTC. Translation: CASSRGAGDSYNEQFF. This chain uses TRBV7-6 with TRBJ2-1, with 8 bases identical to TRBD2. The CDR3 is made up of 16 amino acids. Germline CDR1 reads SGHVS; CDR2 reads FNYEAQ. The V and J ends lost 5 bases and 1 base, in that order; junction bases with no gene match: 7. Together with reference TRBV7-6 and TRBJ2-1, the CDR3 gives the full variable domain: GAGVSQSPRYKVTKRGQDVALRCDPISGHVSLYWYRQALGQGPEFLTYFNYEAQQDKSGLPNDRFSAERPEGSISTLTIQRTEQRDSAMYRCASSRGAGDSYNEQFFGPGTRLTVL.

The V call is TRBV5-1, the J call TRBJ2-2; D gene ambiguous. Germline CDR1 reads SGHRS; CDR2 reads YFSETQ. The CDR3 has 15 amino acids. Trimming took 4 bases from V and 2 from J, leaving 12 bases between them. The CDR3 loop is CASSVDGPNTGELFF. In DNA, the CDR3 is TGCGCCAGCAGCGTGGACGGTCCCAACACCGGGGAGCTGTTTTTT.

The genes are TRBV2 and TRBJ2-7, with 7 bases fitting TRBD1. J lost 0 bases, V lost 3 bases, and 5 bases had no gene match. Germline V gene sequence: CDR1 SNHLY, CDR2 FYNNEI. The CDR3 is 15 amino acids. The CDR3 DNA reads as TGTGCCAGCAGTGATGGACAGGCCTACTCCTACGAGCAGTACTTC. Its translation: CASSDGQAYSYEQYF.

Here the CDR3 DNA reads TGTGCCAGCAGGGCCATGAGCGGAGATGGAAACACCATATATTTT. It encodes CASRAMSGDGNTIYF. The chain has TRBV6-5 and TRBJ1-3; D call uncertain. Germline-derived CDR1 and CDR2 are MNHEY and SVGAGI. V lost 6 bases to trimming and J lost 3 bases, with 15 bases between them. The CDR3 is 15 residues long.

This clone was counted ten times or more. V gene TRBV9 combines with J gene TRBJ2-4; 9 bases map to TRBD1. Trimming cost V 0 bases and J 7 bases; bases outside gene matches: 5. This CDR3 has 15 residues. Germline CDR1 is SGDLS and CDR2 is YYNGEE. CDR3 protein: CASSVAGTGLNIQYF. The CDR3, as DNA: TGTGCCAGCAGCGTAGCGGGGACAGGGCTGAACATTCAGTACTTC.

A single count supports this clone. The chain is built from TRBV6-5 and TRBJ2-1; TRBD1 matches 9 bases. This CDR3 region has 14 residues. Germline assignment: CDR1 MNHEY and CDR2 SVGAGI. Trimming removed 8 bases from V and 5 bases from J; junction bases left unmatched: 7. The DNA for the CDR3 is TGTGCCAGCGCGGGACAGGGTCGAGACAATGAGCAGTTCTTC. Translation gives CASAGQGRDNEQFF.

Comments on this clone: Other DNA sequences of this sample code for an identical CDR3. This chain joins TRBV7-2 and TRBJ2-7; D uncertain. V was clipped by 5 bases and J by 0 bases, with 5 bases between them. Germline lookup yields CDR1 SGHTA and CDR2 FQGNSA. The CDR3 has 12 amino acids. DNA of the CDR3: TGTGCCAGCAGCATCAGCTCCTACGAGCAGTACTTC. Translated: CASSISSYEQYF.

This chain joins TRBV5-6 and TRBJ2-3, with 11 bases aligning to TRBD1. Germline V lookup: CDR1 SGHDT, CDR2 YYEEEE. Trimming took 3 bases from V and 11 from J; bases not matched to a gene: 8. The CDR3 spans 14 residues. In DNA form, the CDR3 reads TGTGCCAGCAGCTCGGACAGGGGGCTCACCCGGCAGTATTTT. Protein sequence: CASSSDRGLTRQYF.

The V gene is TRBV24-1, the J gene TRBJ2-2; 9 bases are shared with TRBD1. The CDR3 is 17 residues long. Unmatched junction bases numbered 10, after V lost 5 bases and J lost 4 bases. Germline CDR1 reads KGHDR; CDR2 reads SFDVKD. CDR3 sequence (DNA): TGTGCCACCAGTGCCCCGGGACAGGGAAGTTCCACCGGGGAGCTGTTTTTT. This codes for CATSAPGQGSSTGELFF.

The chain combines TRBV3-1 (or the pseudogene TRBV3-2) with TRBJ2-7, with 9 bases aligning to TRBD2. The V gene end was trimmed by 4 bases and the J gene end by 2 bases; junction bases not matched to a gene: 3. CDR3 length: 14 residues. Germline V gene lookup returns CDR1 LGHDT and CDR2 YNNKEL (reference sequence). The DNA of the CDR3 is TGTGCCAGCAGCCGAGCGGGGGGAGCCTACGAGCAGTACTTC. Amino acids: CASSRAGGAYEQYF.

The chain uses TRBV19 and TRBJ1-2; TRBD1 is a possible D gene (5 bases). Looked up from germline, CDR1 is LNHDA and CDR2 is SQIVND (reference sequence). The CDR3 spans 14 residues. Trimming took off 7 bases at V and 5 bases at J, with 17 bases between the two ends. In DNA, the CDR3 is TGTGCCAGTACCCCGACAGCTGGGCAATATGGCTACACCTTC. Its translation is CASTPTAGQYGYTF. Variable domain in full (rest from reference TRBV19 and TRBJ1-2): DGGITQSPKYLFRKEGQNVTLSCEQNLNHDAMYWYRQDPGQGLRLIYYSQIVNDFQKGDIAEGYSVSREKKESFPLTVTSAQKNPTAFYLCASTPTAGQYGYTFGSGTRLTVV.

The chain combines TRBV5-5 with TRBJ2-5; tentatively, D is TRBD2 (6 bases). The CDR3 sequence is 17 residues long. V dropped 0 bases and J dropped 5 bases, with 20 bases sitting between them. The germline CDR1 and CDR2 sequences are SGHKS and YYEKEE (reference sequence). The CDR3 is CASSLEGRRGGTETQYF. CDR3 nucleotide sequence: TGTGCCAGCAGCTTGGAGGGCCGGAGGGGCGGGACGGAGACCCAGTACTTC. Full variable domain (missing parts from reference TRBV5-5 and TRBJ2-5): DAGVTQSPTHLIKTRGQQVTLRCSPISGHKSVSWYQQVLGQGPQFIFQYYEKEERGRGNFPDRFSARQFPNYSSELNVNALLLGDSALYLCASSLEGRRGGTETQYFGPGTRLLVL.

This clone appeared a few times. V is TRBV7-9 and J is TRBJ2-2, with a weak D call TRBD1 (5 bases). V was pared by 4 bases and J by 6 bases, with 12 bases between. The CDR3 loop spans 14 amino acids. Germline CDR1 SEHNR, CDR2 FQNEAQ (reference sequence). In DNA form, the CDR3 reads TGTGCCAGCAGCTCGACAGTTGTCCCCGGGGAGCTGTTTTTT. Protein: CASSSTVVPGELFF.

This sequence joins TRBV5-6 and TRBJ1-2; no clear D. Looked up from germline, CDR1 is SGHDT and CDR2 is YYEEEE. The CDR3 loop spans 12 amino acids. V was trimmed by 0 bases and J by 8 bases, leaving 8 bases between them. The CDR3 region is CASSLALMGYTF. CDR3 bases: TGTGCCAGCAGCTTGGCTCTAATGGGCTACACCTTC.

The chain has TRBV5-4 and TRBJ2-5; D unclear. V lost 4 bases to trimming and J lost 1 base, with 8 bases between them. CDR3 length: 13 amino acids. Germline CDR1 is SGHNT and CDR2 is YYREEE (reference sequence). The CDR3 region is CASSPRSQETQYF. The DNA for the CDR3 is TGTGCCAGCAGCCCGAGGAGCCAAGAGACCCAGTACTTC.

The rearrangement uses TRBV4-2 and TRBJ1-1; 8 positions agree with TRBD1. Germline V CDR1 and CDR2: LGHNA, YNFKEQ. The CDR3 has 15 amino acids. The ends lost 5 bases at V and 1 base at J; junction bases unmatched: 6. Written as DNA, the CDR3 is TGTGCCAGCAGCTCCGACAGGGGCGCGAACACTGAAGCTTTCTTT. It encodes CASSSDRGANTEAFF.

V and J are TRBV19 and TRBJ1-2; 9 nucleotides agree with TRBD1. The trim removed 10 bases at V and 8 bases at J, leaving 11 bases unmatched. CDR1 and CDR2 from the germline V gene are LNHDA and SQIVND (reference sequence). The CDR3 is 13 residues long. CDR3 in DNA: TGTGCCACGCGACAGGGGGTGTTGAAGGGCTACACCTTC. Translated, it gives CATRQGVLKGYTF.

The table lists this clone with a count of one. This rearrangement joins TRBV5-1 to TRBJ2-2; 8 positions agree with TRBD2. CDR3 size: 15 residues. Germline CDR1 and CDR2: SGHRS and YFSETQ. The ends lost 0 bases at V and 7 bases at J; junction bases unmatched: 5. The CDR3 sequence is CASSLGLASNGELFF. The CDR3 DNA reads TGCGCCAGCAGCTTGGGACTAGCGTCAAACGGGGAGCTGTTTTTT.

The chain combines TRBV12-2 with TRBJ2-5; the table's D call TRBD2 went unverified against the DNA. TRBV12-2 is flagged as a pseudogene. CDR3 length: 16 amino acids. The CDR3 region is CASRLRARGTKETQYF. CDR3 sequence (DNA): TGTGCAAGTCGCTTGAGGGCTAGAGGCACCAAAGAGACCCAGTACTTC.

The gene calls are TRBV5-1 and TRBJ1-2; possibly TRBD1 for D (6 bases). The V and J ends lost 4 bases and 6 bases respectively, with 13 bases between them. Germline V gene lookup returns CDR1 SGHRS and CDR2 YFSETQ. The CDR3 sequence is 13 residues long. The CDR3 sequence: CASSPYRVDGYTF. For the CDR3, the DNA is TGCGCCAGCAGCCCCTACAGGGTAGATGGCTACACCTTC.

The chain combines TRBV6-5 with TRBJ1-1; D perhaps matches TRBD1 (5 bases). This CDR3 comprises 15 residues. Germline assignment: CDR1 MNHEY and CDR2 SVGAGI. V was clipped by 0 bases and J by 3 bases, with 11 bases between them. CDR3 in amino acids: CASSYSYGGDTEAFF. DNA for the CDR3: TGTGCCAGCAGTTACTCCTACGGAGGGGACACTGAAGCTTTCTTT.

The chain carries TRBV2 and TRBJ1-2, with D perhaps TRBD1 (5 bases). With 0 bases removed from V and 7 bases from J, the gap between germline ends came to 12 bases. The CDR3 sequence is 14 residues long. Germline CDR1 reads SNHLY; CDR2 reads FYNNEI. DNA for the CDR3: TGTGCCAGCAGTGAAGCAGGAGGGGCCGTTGGCTACACCTTC. Encoded protein: CASSEAGGAVGYTF.

J is TRBJ2-7 and V is TRBV11-2, with TRBD2 matching 8 bases. Germline-derived CDR1 and CDR2 are SGHAT and FQNNGV. The trim removed 5 bases at V and 0 bases at J, leaving 9 bases unmatched. This CDR3 has 16 amino acids. The CDR3 region is CASSLNSGAPSYEQYF. CDR3 sequence (DNA): TGTGCCAGCAGCCTTAATAGCGGGGCCCCCTCCTACGAGCAGTACTTC. Using reference TRBV11-2 and TRBJ2-7 for the parts outside the CDR3, the full variable domain is EAGVAQSPRYKIIEKRQSVAFWCNPISGHATLYWYQQILGQGPKLLIQFQNNGVVDDSQLPKDRFSAERLKGVDSTLKIQPAKLEDSAVYLCASSLNSGAPSYEQYFGPGTRLTVT.